The next 24 T cell receptor beta chains were all read from a single sample in a study of cytomegalovirus exposure and HLA in healthy donors. 13 Jbeta primers and 60 Vbeta primers were used for the PCR. Assay used: immunoSEQ multiplex PCR; TCRdb lists only in-frame clones, some missing. The sample consists of about 140,000 clones, about 82% of them appearing once. The source material was PBMCs. These receptors originate from a man between 25 and 39 years old in good health and CMV-seronegative.

The rearrangement links TRBV5-1 to TRBJ1-1; 9 bases agree with TRBD1. CDR3 length equals 14 residues. Per the germline V gene, CDR1 is SGHRS and CDR2 is YFSETQ. Trimming removed 3 bases from V and 5 bases from J; junction bases left unmatched: 5. CDR3 sequence reads: CASSSGTGRTEAFF. The CDR3 DNA reads TGCGCCAGCAGCTCCGGGACAGGGAGGACTGAAGCTTTCTTT.

This clone was detected once. The rearrangement links TRBV7-9 to TRBJ2-2, with 8 bases aligning to TRBD2. The CDR3 consists of 16 residues. Germline V CDR1 and CDR2: SEHNR, FQNEAQ (reference sequence). Losses at the gene ends were 6 bases for V and 4 bases for J; bases not matched to a gene: 10. CDR3 in amino acids: CASRGSGGRGTGELFF. CDR3 bases: TGTGCCAGCAGAGGGTCGGGGGGGCGAGGCACCGGGGAGCTGTTTTTT.

This clone has more than one count but fewer than ten. The chain employs TRBV5-8 and TRBJ1-1, with 9 nucleotides matching TRBD1. The germline CDR1 and CDR2 sequences are SGHTS and YDEGEE. Germline trimming cut 1 base from V and 6 bases from J; bases unmatched to any gene: 10. The CDR3 sequence is 16 residues long. The CDR3 DNA follows: TGTGCCAGCAGCTTGTTGGGACAGGGTATAGGGGCTGAAGCTTTCTTT. This gives the protein CASSLLGQGIGAEAFF. Looking up the rest from reference TRBV5-8 and TRBJ1-1 gives the full variable domain: EAGVTQSPTHLIKTRGQQATLRCSPISGHTSVYWYQQALGLGLQFLLWYDEGEERNRGNFPPRFSGRQFPNYSSELNVNALELEDSALYLCASSLLGQGIGAEAFFGQGTRLTVV.

This clone was detected only a few times. The rearrangement links TRBV20-1 to TRBJ2-5; D is unclear. Per germline, CDR1 DFQATT and CDR2 SNEGSKA (reference sequence). V was cut by 5 bases and J by 10 bases, with 5 bases left in between. This CDR3 is built from 8 residues. The chain's CDR3 is CSAWSQYF. The CDR3, as DNA: TGCAGTGCTTGGAGCCAGTACTTC.

V and J are TRBV7-9 and TRBJ2-1, with unresolved D. The CDR3 length is 14 residues. CDR1 is SEHNR, CDR2 FQNEAQ, per germline (reference sequence). Trimming took 5 bases from V and 2 from J, leaving 10 bases between them. The CDR3 DNA sequence: TGTGCCAGCAGCCCCTACTCCCCCTACAATGAGCAGTTCTTC. This translates into CASSPYSPYNEQFF.

This chain joins TRBV5-1 and TRBJ2-5; TRBD1 matches 10 bases. J gave up 5 bases and V 5 bases, and 6 bases lay outside the gene matches. CDR1 and CDR2 from the germline V gene are SGHRS and YFSETQ. The CDR3 covers 14 residues. CDR3 loop: CASRGQGMRETQYF. The CDR3 nucleotides read TGCGCCAGCAGGGGACAGGGGATGAGGGAGACCCAGTACTTC.

V usage is TRBV15 and J usage is TRBJ1-1; D remains unclear. The germline gives CDR1 LNHNV, CDR2 YYDKDF (reference sequence). The CDR3 has 14 amino acids. V was cut by 0 bases and J by 3 bases, with 8 bases left in between. CDR3 sequence reads: CATSRDQRDTEAFF. CDR3 bases: TGTGCCACCAGCAGAGATCAGAGGGACACTGAAGCTTTCTTT.

J is TRBJ1-4 and V is TRBV29-1, with 11 bases that match TRBD1. Germline assignment: CDR1 SQVTM and CDR2 ANQGSEA. This CDR3 spans 14 amino acids. J was trimmed by 9 bases and V by 4 bases; bases with no gene match: 7. The DNA of the CDR3 is TGCAGCGTTGGGGCCCGGGACAGGGGGAAAAAACTGTTTTTT. Its translation: CSVGARDRGKKLFF.

The genes are TRBV28 and TRBJ1-3, with 7 bases lining up with TRBD1. The CDR3 spans 22 residues. Germline V CDR1 and CDR2: MDHEN, SYDVKM. J gave up 2 bases and V 7 bases, and 29 bases lay outside the gene matches. The CDR3 spells CASISPYSGTEKIQGPGNTIYF. DNA of the CDR3: TGTGCCAGCATTTCCCCTTACTCCGGGACAGAAAAAATCCAAGGCCCTGGAAACACCATATATTTT.

The chain has TRBV5-1 and TRBJ1-2; 8 nucleotides agree with TRBD1. This CDR3 contains 16 residues. Trimming took 4 bases from V and 7 from J; bases not matched to a gene: 15. Per germline, CDR1 SGHRS and CDR2 YFSETQ. The CDR3 DNA reads TGCGCCAGCAGCCCCTACGGACAGGGTAGCATGCGTGGCTACACCTTC. Amino acid sequence: CASSPYGQGSMRGYTF.

The rearrangement uses TRBV19 and TRBJ1-2; possible D gene TRBD1, 5 bases. Trimming shortened V by 3 bases and J by 4 bases, and 12 bases separated the two germline ends. CDR1 is LNHDA and CDR2 is SQIVND in the germline V gene (reference sequence). The CDR3 totals 14 residues. The CDR3 sequence: CASSIVRVGYGYTF. The CDR3 nucleotides are TGTGCCAGTAGTATCGTCAGGGTCGGCTATGGCTACACCTTC.

This clone occurred once. The genes are TRBV5-1 and TRBJ2-3, with 10 bases that match TRBD1. The J segment lost 3 bases and the V segment lost 4 bases, leaving 2 bases of the junction unmatched. The CDR3 runs to 14 residues. Germline V gene lookup returns CDR1 SGHRS and CDR2 YFSETQ. CDR3 protein: CASSRQGATDTQYF. The CDR3, as DNA: TGCGCCAGCAGCCGACAGGGGGCGACAGATACGCAGTATTTT.

The rearrangement links TRBV6-5 to TRBJ2-7; no clear D. Germline CDR1 reads MNHEY; CDR2 reads SVGAGI. The CDR3 runs 11 residues. Trimming pared 5 bases from V and 4 bases from J, leaving 6 bases between. The CDR3 DNA reads TGTGCCAGCAGTCTAGGTTACGAGCAGTACTTC. Protein sequence: CASSLGYEQYF.

This rearrangement joins TRBV5-1 to TRBJ2-3; 13 nucleotides agree with TRBD2. The CDR3 runs 18 residues. Germline assignment: CDR1 SGHRS and CDR2 YFSETQ. V lost 4 bases to trimming and J lost 2 bases; unmatched junction nucleotides: 10. The CDR3 DNA is TGCGCCAGCAGCAGAACAAAACTAGCGGGGGGGCACACAGATACGCAGTATTTT. This codes for CASSRTKLAGGHTDTQYF. Based on the CDR3 plus reference TRBV5-1 and TRBJ2-3, the full variable domain is KAGVTQTPRYLIKTRGQQVTLSCSPISGHRSVSWYQQTPGQGLQFLFEYFSETQRNKGNFPGRFSGRQFSNSRSEMNVSTLELGDSALYLCASSRTKLAGGHTDTQYFGPGTRLTVL.

The chain is built from TRBV28 and TRBJ1-5; 10 bases are a match to TRBD1. Per the germline V gene, CDR1 is MDHEN and CDR2 is SYDVKM. Trimming removed 4 bases from V and 6 bases from J; junction bases left unmatched: 6. The CDR3 is 15 residues long. The CDR3: CASSSDRGHGQPQHF. CDR3 DNA sequence: TGTGCCAGCAGTTCCGACAGGGGGCATGGTCAGCCCCAGCATTTT.

V and J are TRBV4-1 and TRBJ1-2; perhaps TRBD1 as D (6 bases). With 0 bases removed from V and 0 bases from J, the gap between germline ends came to 11 bases. The germline V gene has CDR1 MGHRA and CDR2 YSYEKL. The CDR3 runs to 16 residues. CDR3 in amino acids: CASSQEGAVANYGYTF. The CDR3 DNA follows: TGCGCCAGCAGCCAAGAGGGGGCTGTAGCTAACTATGGCTACACCTTC.

This clone was seen a handful of times. The V and J genes are TRBV2 and TRBJ2-7; a weak D match, TRBD1 (5 bases). CDR3 size: 15 residues. The V gene's germline CDR1 is SNHLY and CDR2 FYNNEI. The ends were cut back, 5 bases at V and 4 bases at J, with 18 bases in the middle. The CDR3 sequence is CASSRRQTLLYEQYF. CDR3 DNA sequence: TGTGCCAGCAGTCGTAGACAGACTTTATTGTACGAGCAGTACTTC. Drawing the rest from reference TRBV2 and TRBJ2-7, the complete variable domain is EPEVTQTPSHQVTQMGQEVILRCVPISNHLYFYWYRQILGQKVEFLVSFYNNEISEKSEIFDDQFSVERPDGSNFTLKIRSTKLEDSAMYFCASSRRQTLLYEQYFGPGTRLTVT.

The chain employs TRBV25-1 and TRBJ1-6; D is perhaps TRBD1 (6 bases). The CDR3 length is 15 residues. Germline assignment: CDR1 MGHDK and CDR2 SYGVNS. With 5 bases removed from V and 9 bases from J, the gap between germline ends came to 17 bases. CDR3 DNA: TGTGCCAGCAGTTCCAGGGGATTGGTGGGTTCACCCCTCCACTTT. This sequence encodes CASSSRGLVGSPLHF.

The CDR3 coding sequence is TGTGCCAGCAGTATAACAGGGATGGGGGAGCAGTACTTC. Its protein is CASSITGMGEQYF. The genes are TRBV28 and TRBJ2-7; D may be TRBD1 (6 bases). The CDR3 consists of 13 residues. Germline assignment: CDR1 MDHEN and CDR2 SYDVKM. Trimming left V 5 bases short and J 7 bases short, with 15 bases between.

The chain links TRBV7-9 to TRBJ1-1, with D possibly TRBD1 on 6 matching bases. The length of the CDR3 is 14 residues. Germline V gene sequence: CDR1 SEHNR, CDR2 FQNEAQ (reference sequence). The germline V and J ends were trimmed by 5 bases and 11 bases, with 21 bases remaining between them. The CDR3 region has the DNA TGTGCCAGCAGCATTTTTGGGCCAAATACAGGGGCTTTCTTT. Amino acid sequence: CASSIFGPNTGAFF.

The table lists this clone with a few counts. This chain joins TRBV4-1 and TRBJ1-2; 7 bases agree with TRBD1. Germline assignment: CDR1 MGHRA and CDR2 YSYEKL. CDR3 length: 15 residues. V shed 4 bases, J shed 4 bases, and the junction held 9 bases outside the gene matches. CDR3 sequence reads: CASSPGTALGYGYTF. Written as DNA, the CDR3 is TGCGCCAGCAGCCCCGGGACAGCCTTGGGCTATGGCTACACCTTC.

This rearrangement joins TRBV7-2 to TRBJ1-1; tentative D call: TRBD1 (6 bases). In germline, CDR1 is SGHTA, CDR2 FQGNSA. With 4 bases removed from V and 2 bases from J, the gap between germline ends came to 8 bases. The CDR3 contains 13 residues. CDR3 coding DNA: TGTGCCAGCAGCTGGACAGCAAACACTGAAGCTTTCTTT. Translated: CASSWTANTEAFF.

The rearrangement uses TRBV7-6 and TRBJ2-1; 10 bases are a match to TRBD1. CDR3 length equals 15 residues. Germline lookup yields CDR1 SGHVS and CDR2 FNYEAQ. V gave up 5 bases and J gave up 5 bases; unmatched junction bases: 6. In nucleotides, the CDR3 is TGTGCCAGCAGCCCCGGGACAGGGGCTGACAATGAGCAGTTCTTC. Its translation is CASSPGTGADNEQFF.

This clone was counted a few times. The chain is built from TRBV28 and TRBJ2-3; D perhaps matches TRBD1 (6 bases). This CDR3 contains 16 residues. CDR1 is MDHEN, CDR2 SYDVKM, per germline. V lost 3 bases and J lost 2, with 15 bases in between. Written as DNA, the CDR3 is TGTGCCAGCAGTTTCTCCGGGACACTCAACACAGATACGCAGTATTTT. It is translated as CASSFSGTLNTDTQYF.